What follows are 30 T cell receptor beta chains derived from one specimen sequenced in a study of blood T cell repertoires in COVID-19. Here immunoSEQ multiplex PCR was the method, and the copy in TCRdb shows in-frame clones only, minus some. The sample shows about 310,000 clones, around 90% of them seen only once. Sequenced input: PBMCs or T cells enriched from blood (not recorded which). These receptors all stem from a young woman with acute COVID-19.

V and J are TRBV27 and TRBJ1-5; the D is unclear. V shed 8 bases and J shed 7 bases, with 12 bases lying between them. Germline V gene lookup returns CDR1 MNHEY and CDR2 SMNVEV (reference sequence). This CDR3 region has 12 residues. DNA of the CDR3: TGTGCCAGCGGGCCCGCGGGGCAGCCCCAGCATTTT. Translated, it gives CASGPAGQPQHF.

The chain joins TRBV10-3 to TRBJ2-1; 7 nucleotides agree with TRBD1. The CDR3 spans 17 residues. Per the germline V gene, CDR1 is ENHRY and CDR2 is SYGVKD. Trimming cost V 4 bases and J 1 base; bases outside gene matches: 10. CDR3 bases: TGTGCCATCAGTGCCCCCCTTGCAGGGGGTTCCTACAATGAGCAGTTCTTC. Its translation is CAISAPLAGGSYNEQFF.

The J gene is TRBJ1-5, the V gene TRBV19; D not resolved. The CDR3 is 15 residues long. CDR1 is LNHDA and CDR2 is SQIVND in the germline V gene (reference sequence). V was cut by 6 bases and J by 3 bases, with 15 bases left in between. In DNA form, the CDR3 reads TGTGCCAGTAGAATCCCGGGGTGGAACAATCAGCCCCAGCATTTT. Its translation is CASRIPGWNNQPQHF. Full variable domain (remainder filled in from reference TRBV19 and TRBJ1-5): DGGITQSPKYLFRKEGQNVTLSCEQNLNHDAMYWYRQDPGQGLRLIYYSQIVNDFQKGDIAEGYSVSREKKESFPLTVTSAQKNPTAFYLCASRIPGWNNQPQHFGDGTRLSIL.

The rearrangement uses TRBV4-1 and TRBJ1-6; TRBD1 matches at 11 bases. The germline V gene has CDR1 MGHRA and CDR2 YSYEKL. The CDR3 sequence is 18 residues long. V dropped 0 bases and J dropped 3; count of bases not matched to a gene: 4. The CDR3 loop is CASSQDQGQGGYNSPLHF. CDR3 in DNA: TGCGCCAGCAGCCAAGACCAGGGACAGGGGGGCTATAATTCACCCCTCCACTTT.

The rearrangement joins TRBV3-1 (or the pseudogene TRBV3-2) to TRBJ2-7; D is perhaps TRBD1 (6 bases). CDR3 length: 15 residues. Trimming took 3 bases from V and 3 from J, leaving 15 bases between them. CDR1 and CDR2 from the germline V gene are LGHDT and YNNKEL (reference sequence). DNA of the CDR3: TGTGCCAGCAGCCAGGACACAGGGTTCGGCTACGAGCAGTACTTC. Amino acids: CASSQDTGFGYEQYF.

This rearrangement joins TRBV4-2 to TRBJ1-1, with unresolved D. Trimming cost V 1 base and J 1 base, with 10 bases left between them. This CDR3 spans 15 amino acids. Germline V lookup: CDR1 LGHNA, CDR2 YNFKEQ. CDR3 loop: CASSQVSSANTEAFF. The CDR3 DNA reads TGTGCCAGCAGCCAAGTGAGTTCCGCGAACACTGAAGCTTTCTTT.

The chain couples TRBV18 to TRBJ2-1; 10 bases align to TRBD2. The CDR3 loop spans 15 amino acids. J was trimmed by 4 bases and V by 5 bases; bases with no gene match: 5. Germline CDR1 reads KGHSH; CDR2 reads LQKENI. CDR3: CASSTGLASYNEQFF. CDR3 in DNA: TGTGCCAGCTCAACGGGACTAGCGAGTTACAATGAGCAGTTCTTC.

The chain is built from TRBV7-9 and TRBJ1-2; D perhaps matches TRBD1 (6 bases). Germline CDR1 reads SEHNR; CDR2 reads FQNEAQ (reference sequence). The CDR3 loop spans 15 amino acids. V lost 0 bases, J lost 1 base, and 9 bases lay in between. In nucleotides, the CDR3 is TGTGCCAGCAGCTTAGCCTACAGGGATAACTATGGCTACACCTTC. Its translation: CASSLAYRDNYGYTF.

V and J are TRBV7-8 and TRBJ2-3; 8 bases fit TRBD2. Unmatched junction bases numbered 11, after V lost 4 bases and J lost 2 bases. Germline CDR1 is SGHVS and CDR2 is FQNEAQ. This CDR3 is 17 amino acids long. CDR3 region: CASSWSRAAGVTDTQYF. In nucleotides, the CDR3 is TGTGCCAGCAGCTGGAGCAGGGCAGCGGGAGTCACAGATACGCAGTATTTT.

V and J are TRBV15 and TRBJ2-7, with a tentative D call TRBD1 (6 bases). Deletions cut 1 base from V and 4 bases from J, with 14 bases between. The CDR3 loop spans 15 amino acids. Germline V gives CDR1 LNHNV, CDR2 YYDKDF (reference sequence). The CDR3 protein is CATSRAEGVGYEQYF. CDR3 bases: TGTGCCACCAGCAGAGCCGAGGGGGTCGGGTACGAGCAGTACTTC.

The rearrangement uses TRBV28 and TRBJ2-7; D might be TRBD1 (6 bases). With 2 bases removed from V and 0 bases from J, the gap between germline ends came to 8 bases. The CDR3 consists of 14 residues. Germline V gene lookup returns CDR1 MDHEN and CDR2 SYDVKM. The CDR3 reads CASSLNRVSYEQYF. CDR3 nucleotides: TGTGCCAGCAGTTTAAACAGGGTCTCCTACGAGCAGTACTTC.

J is TRBJ2-7 and V is TRBV6-5; 10 bases agree with TRBD2. Trimming removed 5 bases from V and 4 bases from J; junction bases left unmatched: 2. The CDR3 runs 13 residues. CDR1 is MNHEY, CDR2 SVGAGI, per germline. CDR3 sequence: CASSLAGEYEQYF. The CDR3 DNA reads TGTGCCAGCAGTCTAGCGGGAGAGTACGAGCAGTACTTC.

The chain recombines TRBV7-2 with TRBJ2-1; 7 nucleotides match TRBD2. Looked up from germline, CDR1 is SGHTA and CDR2 is FQGNSA. CDR3 length equals 15 residues. Trimming at V came to 5 bases and at J to 0 bases, leaving 4 bases not matched to a gene. This CDR3 reads CASSRGTTSYNEQFF. In nucleotides, the CDR3 is TGTGCCAGCAGCAGAGGGACTACCTCCTACAATGAGCAGTTCTTC.

V gene TRBV20-1 combines with J gene TRBJ1-1; no clear D gene. CDR1 is DFQATT and CDR2 is SNEGSKA in the germline V gene (reference sequence). The CDR3 extends over 11 amino acids. V was clipped by 4 bases and J by 3 bases, with 6 bases between them. In nucleotides, the CDR3 is TGCAGTGCTATGCTAGACACTGAAGCTTTCTTT. Translated, it gives CSAMLDTEAFF.

The chain is built from TRBV5-1 and TRBJ1-1; D gene unclear. Germline assignment: CDR1 SGHRS and CDR2 YFSETQ. The CDR3 is made up of 15 amino acids. V was shortened by 0 bases and J by 1 base, with 10 bases between the two germline ends. CDR3 region: CASSLVPGSNTEAFF. For the CDR3, the DNA is TGCGCCAGCAGCTTGGTGCCAGGCTCGAACACTGAAGCTTTCTTT. The full variable domain, its missing parts supplied by reference TRBV5-1 and TRBJ1-1, is KAGVTQTPRYLIKTRGQQVTLSCSPISGHRSVSWYQQTPGQGLQFLFEYFSETQRNKGNFPGRFSGRQFSNSRSEMNVSTLELGDSALYLCASSLVPGSNTEAFFGQGTRLTVV.

The chain links TRBV9 to TRBJ1-6; 7 nucleotides agree with TRBD1. The CDR3 is 14 residues long. Unmatched junction bases numbered 6, after V lost 3 bases and J lost 9 bases. Germline assignment: CDR1 SGDLS and CDR2 YYNGEE. CDR3 in DNA: TGTGCCAGCAGCGCACAGGGGAAGGGTTCACCCCTCCACTTT. Amino acid sequence: CASSAQGKGSPLHF.

The chain couples TRBV5-1 to TRBJ1-1; D remains ambiguous. V lost 2 bases, J lost 4 bases, and 9 bases lay in between. In germline, CDR1 is SGHRS, CDR2 YFSETQ. This CDR3 spans 13 amino acids. CDR3 sequence reads: CASSLSLATEAFF. Here the CDR3 DNA reads TGCGCCAGCAGCTTAAGTTTGGCCACTGAAGCTTTCTTT.

This sequence joins TRBV6-5 and TRBJ2-5; TRBD2 matches 9 bases. With V trimmed by 2 bases and J by 4 bases, 5 bases remained unmatched. The CDR3 sequence is 15 residues long. Per germline, CDR1 MNHEY and CDR2 SVGAGI. The CDR3 region has the DNA TGTGCCAGCAGTTACCTTGCGGGAGGGGGAGAGACCCAGTACTTC. As protein: CASSYLAGGGETQYF.

V is TRBV4-2 and J is TRBJ1-3; TRBD1 agrees at 10 bases. This CDR3 comprises 13 residues. The germline V gene has CDR1 LGHNA and CDR2 YNFKEQ. V shed 4 bases and J 7 bases; nucleotides not matched to a gene: 1. CDR3 amino acids: CASSPDRGNTIYF. For the CDR3, the DNA is TGTGCCAGCAGCCCGGACAGGGGGAACACCATATATTTT.

This clone was found a few times. The chain joins TRBV7-9 to TRBJ1-2; the match to TRBD1 covers 7 bases. The length of the CDR3 is 14 residues. V was pared by 1 base and J by 7 bases, with 6 bases of the junction left unmatched. Germline lookup yields CDR1 SEHNR and CDR2 FQNEAQ (reference sequence). For the CDR3, the DNA is TGTGCCAGCAGCTTAGGAGGGGGCTCTAGTGGCTACACCTTC. As protein: CASSLGGGSSGYTF.

The rearrangement joins TRBV27 to TRBJ1-2, with 7 bases matching TRBD1. Germline CDR1 is MNHEY and CDR2 is SMNVEV (reference sequence). The V segment lost 5 bases and the J segment 8 bases; nucleotides outside the gene matches: 11. There are 14 residues in the CDR3. Written as DNA, the CDR3 is TGTGCCAGCAGTCCCTTCCGACAGGGCCAAGGCTACACCTTC. It translates to CASSPFRQGQGYTF.

V gene TRBV30 combines with J gene TRBJ2-7; D is ambiguous. The CDR3 is 13 amino acids. In germline, CDR1 is GTSNPN, CDR2 SVGIG (reference sequence). V was pared by 3 bases and J by 3 bases, with 12 bases between. The CDR3 nucleotides read TGTGCCTGGAGCCGTACCCGAGGCTACGAGCAGTACTTC. It yields the protein CAWSRTRGYEQYF.

The chain is built from TRBV2 and TRBJ1-5; the D gene is possibly TRBD1 (5 bases). Trimming cost V 9 bases and J 5 bases, with 11 bases left between them. Germline-derived CDR1 and CDR2 are SNHLY and FYNNEI. This CDR3 spans 12 amino acids. In DNA form, the CDR3 reads TGTGCCAGTACAGGCAAGGATCAGCCCCAGCATTTT. Residues: CASTGKDQPQHF.

J is TRBJ1-5 and V is TRBV28; no firm D call. The CDR3 extends over 14 amino acids. In germline, CDR1 is MDHEN, CDR2 SYDVKM. Trimming removed 5 bases from V and 5 bases from J, with 13 bases in between. The CDR3 bases are TGTGCCAGCAGTCCCTACAGCCTATATCAGCCCCAGCATTTT. Translation gives CASSPYSLYQPQHF. Supplemented by reference TRBV28 and TRBJ1-5, the full variable domain reads DVKVTQSSRYLVKRTGEKVFLECVQDMDHENMFWYRQDPGLGLRLIYFSYDVKMKEKGDIPEGYSVSREKKERFSLILESASTNQTSMYLCASSPYSLYQPQHFGDGTRLSIL.

On this clone: In the same sample, other DNA sequences code for this CDR3. This chain uses TRBV4-2 with TRBJ2-6, with TRBD1 identical over 9 bases. The V segment lost 3 bases and the J segment 0 bases; nucleotides outside the gene matches: 3. Germline V CDR1 and CDR2: LGHNA, YNFKEQ. This CDR3 spans 17 amino acids. CDR3 bases: TGTGCCAGCAGCCAGGGGACAGGGCCCTCTGGGGCCAACGTCCTGACTTTC. It is translated as CASSQGTGPSGANVLTF.

This chain uses TRBV25-1 with TRBJ2-1; 8 nucleotides align to TRBD2. The germline CDR1 and CDR2 sequences are MGHDK and SYGVNS. The CDR3 sequence is 15 residues long. The trim removed 2 bases at V and 3 bases at J, leaving 3 bases unmatched. The CDR3: CASSETGGGYNEQFF. CDR3 DNA sequence: TGTGCCAGCAGTGAAACGGGAGGGGGCTACAATGAGCAGTTCTTC.

The rearrangement uses TRBV19 and TRBJ1-5, with unresolved D. The CDR3 is 14 residues long. Between the trimmed V and J ends, which lost 7 bases and 1 base, there was a span of 11 bases. Germline V CDR1 and CDR2: LNHDA, SQIVND (reference sequence). Here the CDR3 DNA reads TGTGCCAGTATTACACCCGGGAGCAATCAGCCCCAGCATTTT. Translation gives CASITPGSNQPQHF. The full variable domain, its missing parts supplied by reference TRBV19 and TRBJ1-5, is DGGITQSPKYLFRKEGQNVTLSCEQNLNHDAMYWYRQDPGQGLRLIYYSQIVNDFQKGDIAEGYSVSREKKESFPLTVTSAQKNPTAFYLCASITPGSNQPQHFGDGTRLSIL.

The chain couples TRBV4-2 to TRBJ1-3; 8 nucleotides agree with TRBD1. Germline V lookup: CDR1 LGHNA, CDR2 YNFKEQ. The length of the CDR3 is 18 residues. V lost 0 bases, J lost 0 bases, and 7 bases stayed unmatched. CDR3 DNA sequence: TGTGCCAGCAGCCAAGATCCCAGACAGGGGTTCTCTGGAAACACCATATATTTT. Its translation: CASSQDPRQGFSGNTIYF.

J is TRBJ2-3 and V is TRBV7-9, with 7 bases fitting TRBD1. This CDR3 comprises 15 residues. The germline V gene encodes CDR1 SEHNR and CDR2 FQNEAQ (reference sequence). The junction had 5 bases not matched to a gene; V was cut back by 3 bases and J by 2 bases. Here the CDR3 DNA reads TGTGCCAGCAGCTTCCCGACAGGGAACACAGATACGCAGTATTTT. Translated: CASSFPTGNTDTQYF.

The V and J genes are TRBV10-3 and TRBJ2-3; possibly TRBD1 for D (6 bases). The CDR3 loop spans 12 amino acids. V was trimmed by 11 bases and J by 6 bases, leaving 15 bases between them. CDR1 ENHRY and CDR2 SYGVKD come from the germline V gene. CDR3 sequence reads: CASHSGQDTQYF. CDR3 sequence (DNA): TGTGCCTCGCACTCTGGACAGGATACGCAGTATTTT.